The present T cell receptor beta chain was sequenced within a study of beta chain features in type 1 diabetes. Broader study findings: Here, the possible influence of HLA type (on TCRB rearrangement) remained unresolved.

Expressed TCRB transcripts were sequenced because the isolated RNA had all been reverse transcribed beforehand. Produced via immunoSEQ multiplex PCR; TCRdb's table is partial and in-frame only. The table includes about 450,000 clones, approximately 10% detected once. About this clone itself: Its target is not known.

The V and J ends lost 4 bases and 4 bases, in that order; junction bases with no gene match: 3. Germline CDR1 is ENHRY and CDR2 is SYGVKD. CDR3 length: 14 amino acids. Sample: naive CD4+ T cells from blood. The receptor's source is a woman between 18 and 29 years old in good health. This chain connects TRBV10-3 to TRBJ2-5; 10 nucleotides match TRBD1. The CDR3 bases are TGTGCCATCAGTGTTGGACAGGGGGGAGAGACCCAGTACTTC. Its translation is CAISVGQGGETQYF.